The 9 T cell receptor beta chains below were found in one sample sequenced in a study of regulatory T cells in long-lasting Graves disease. In building TCR beta libraries, iRepertoire HTBI primers were used together with Arm-PCR of CDR3 regions. TCRdb itself ran the multiplex PCR reads through MiXCR, one entry per CDR3 protein. The table shows around 480,000 distinct CDR3 sequences, with more than 15% occurring only once. The time point here: newly diagnosed GD, antithyroid drugs for less than 3 months. RNA from PBMCs was the source of the TCR library. A further study also used this sample, focusing on T cells in Graves' hyperthyroidism and ophthalmopathy.

The sequences come from peripheral blood mononuclear cells (PBMCs), collected at new diagnosis, from a patient treated with antithyroid drugs. Receptor source: a woman aged 35-65 years with Graves disease.

This clonotype has just a few counts. The chain recombines TRBV24-1 with TRBJ2-5; no clear D. V lost 3 bases to trimming and J lost 5 bases, with 9 bases between them. CDR3 length equals 13 residues. The germline CDR1 and CDR2 sequences are KGHDR and SFDVKD. DNA of the CDR3: TGTGCCACCAGTGATCCCGGACGGGAGACCCAGTACTTC. It specifies CATSDPGRETQYF.

This clonotype showed up many times. The chain recombines TRBV12-3 or TRBV12-4 with TRBJ2-3, with D possibly matching TRBD1 (5 bases). The CDR3 consists of 13 residues. Trimming removed 3 bases at V and 5 bases at J, with 9 bases between. DNA for the CDR3: TGTGCCAGCAGTTTGCGACAGATAGATACGCAGTATTTT. Translating it yields CASSLRQIDTQYF.

This clonotype was seen more than once but under ten times. One end of the junction is discordant with germline, which a read error may explain. The genes are TRBV15 and TRBJ1-5; D unclear. From germline, CDR1 is LNHNV and CDR2 YYDKDF (reference sequence). This CDR3 region has 13 residues. Here the CDR3 reads CATSREGNRPQHF. The DNA for the CDR3 is TGTGCCACCAGCAGAGAGGGGAATCGGCCCCAGCATTTT. Variable domain in full (rest from reference TRBV15 and TRBJ1-5): DAMVIQNPRYQVTQFGKPVTLSCSQTLNHNVMYWYQQKSSQAPKLLFHYYDKDFNNEADTPDNFQSRRPNTSFCFLDIRSPGLGDTAMYLCATSREGNRPQHFGDGTRLSIL.

This clonotype was counted many times. V and J are TRBV15 and TRBJ2-1, with TRBD1 identical over 8 bases. After removal of 0 bases from V and 5 bases from J, the junction contained 12 bases not matched to a gene. The germline V gene encodes CDR1 LNHNV and CDR2 YYDKDF (reference sequence). The CDR3 totals 18 residues. CDR3 in DNA: TGTGCCACCAGCAGAGATCGGGCAGGGGGCGCCTCGGACAATGAGCAGTTCTTC. Translating it yields CATSRDRAGGASDNEQFF.

The sample holds many counts of this clonotype. The chain carries TRBV19 and TRBJ1-2; D possibly corresponds to TRBD1 (6 bases). The CDR3 is made up of 12 amino acids. Germline-derived CDR1 and CDR2 are LNHDA and SQIVND (reference sequence). The V gene lost 5 bases and the J gene lost 11 bases, with 15 bases spanning the gap. CDR3 amino acids: CASSGGHSRYTF. As DNA, the CDR3 is TGTGCCAGTAGTGGGGGACACTCGAGATACACCTTC.

Only a few counts were recorded for this clonotype. Here the CDR3 DNA reads TGTGCCAGCAGTTGGGGATCTCCCCAGGAGGGGGATACGCAGTATTTT. The encoded protein is CASSWGSPQEGDTQYF. This chain connects TRBV12-3 or TRBV12-4 to TRBJ2-3, with D possibly being TRBD2 (6 bases). The CDR3 extends over 16 amino acids. Trimming took off 4 bases at V and 6 bases at J, with 20 bases between the two ends.

In this sample, this clonotype turned up a few times. V gene TRBV12-3 or TRBV12-4 combines with J gene TRBJ1-2; no clear D gene. With 5 bases removed from V and 4 bases from J, the gap between germline ends came to 14 bases. The CDR3 length is 14 residues. The CDR3 bases are TGTGCCAGCAGTATCTCCTATGACACCTATGGCTACACCTTC. It specifies CASSISYDTYGYTF.

This clonotype was seen ten or more times. The chain has TRBV12-3 or TRBV12-4 and TRBJ1-1; 7 bases map to TRBD1. Unmatched junction bases numbered 17, after V lost 5 bases and J lost 14 bases. CDR3 length equals 14 residues. Here the CDR3 reads CASSEHGTAPVLFF. DNA for the CDR3: TGTGCCAGCAGTGAACACGGGACAGCTCCGGTGTTGTTCTTT.

The V and J genes are TRBV6-1 and TRBJ1-1; D unclear. The V end lost 4 bases, the J end lost 1 base, and 7 bases lay between the germline ends. Germline assignment: CDR1 MNHNS and CDR2 SASEGT. CDR3 size: 13 residues. CDR3 DNA sequence: TGTGCCAGCAGTGTGAAGAGGAACACTGAAGCTTTCTTT. Protein: CASSVKRNTEAFF.